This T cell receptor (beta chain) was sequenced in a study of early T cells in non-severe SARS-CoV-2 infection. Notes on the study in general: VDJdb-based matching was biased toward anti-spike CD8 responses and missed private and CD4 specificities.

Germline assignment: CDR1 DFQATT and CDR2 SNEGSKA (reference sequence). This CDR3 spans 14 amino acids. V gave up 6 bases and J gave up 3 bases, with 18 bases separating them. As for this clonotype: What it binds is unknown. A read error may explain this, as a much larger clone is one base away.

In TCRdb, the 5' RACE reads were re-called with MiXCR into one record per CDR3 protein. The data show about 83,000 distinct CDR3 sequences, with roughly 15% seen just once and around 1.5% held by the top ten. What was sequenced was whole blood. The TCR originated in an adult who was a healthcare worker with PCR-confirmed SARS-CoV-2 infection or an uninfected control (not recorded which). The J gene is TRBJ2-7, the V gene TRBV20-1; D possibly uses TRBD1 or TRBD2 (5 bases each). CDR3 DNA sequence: TGCAGTGCCCGAGTGTCCGGGGCACTCTACGAGCAGTACTTC. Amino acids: CSARVSGALYEQYF.